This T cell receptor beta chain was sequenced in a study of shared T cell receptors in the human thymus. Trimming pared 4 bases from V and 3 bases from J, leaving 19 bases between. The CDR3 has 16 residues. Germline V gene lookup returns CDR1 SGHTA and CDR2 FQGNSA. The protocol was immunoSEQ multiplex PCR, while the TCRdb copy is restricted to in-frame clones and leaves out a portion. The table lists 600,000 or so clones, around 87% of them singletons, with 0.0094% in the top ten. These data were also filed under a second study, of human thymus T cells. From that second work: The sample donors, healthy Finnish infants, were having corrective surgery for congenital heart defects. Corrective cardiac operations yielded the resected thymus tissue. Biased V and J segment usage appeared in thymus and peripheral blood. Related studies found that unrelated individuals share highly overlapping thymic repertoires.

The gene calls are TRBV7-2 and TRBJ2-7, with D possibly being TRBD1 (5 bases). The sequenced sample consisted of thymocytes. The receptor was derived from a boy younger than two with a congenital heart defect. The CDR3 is CASSSRGLRDGYEQYF. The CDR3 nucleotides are TGTGCCAGCAGCTCCCGCGGTCTCAGGGATGGCTACGAGCAGTACTTC.